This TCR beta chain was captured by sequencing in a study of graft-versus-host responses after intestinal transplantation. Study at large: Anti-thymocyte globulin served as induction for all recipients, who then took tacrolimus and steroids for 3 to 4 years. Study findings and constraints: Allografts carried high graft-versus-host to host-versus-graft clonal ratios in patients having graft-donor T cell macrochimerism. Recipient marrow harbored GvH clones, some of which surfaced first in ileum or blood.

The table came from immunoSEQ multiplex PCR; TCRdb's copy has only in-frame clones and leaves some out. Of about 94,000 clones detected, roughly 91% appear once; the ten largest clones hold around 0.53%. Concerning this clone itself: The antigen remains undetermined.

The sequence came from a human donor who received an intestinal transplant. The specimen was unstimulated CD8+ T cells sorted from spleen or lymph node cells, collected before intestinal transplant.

CDR3 DNA sequence: TGTGCCAGCAGCCCCCGGACAGGGCCAAACAATGAGCAGTTCTTC. Translated, it gives CASSPRTGPNNEQFF. V usage is TRBV11-2 and J usage is TRBJ2-1; TRBD1 agrees at 8 bases. V lost 5 bases to trimming and J lost 5 bases; unmatched junction nucleotides: 8. The CDR3 runs 15 residues. Germline V gene sequence: CDR1 SGHAT, CDR2 FQNNGV.